Given below is one T cell receptor (beta chain) in context. These data belong to a study of blood T cell repertoires in COVID-19. Looking at the study overall: Samples taken during acute and convalescent COVID-19 were collected in the United States, Italy and Spain. T cells, B-cell-depleted T cells, or PBMCs provided the cDNA or gDNA that served as material.

Germline V CDR1 and CDR2: GTSNPN, SVGIG (reference sequence). V trimming: 1 base; J trimming: 4 bases; junction bases outside the gene matches: 5. CDR3 length: 14 residues. Authors' methods: The authors estimated nucleated cell counts from reference gene primer amplification. TCRdb keeps only in-frame clones here, not all; method: immunoSEQ multiplex PCR. The V and J calls and clone size are taken from that table; D and trimming were inferred from the DNA. The table has over 120,000 clones, over 70% seen once; the top ten hold more than 40%. The chain combines TRBV30 with TRBJ2-5, with TRBD2 identical over 8 bases. The sample was peripheral blood. This receptor was taken from a human donor in a cohort sampled during active COVID-19. The CDR3 protein is CAWSGALAGETQYF. Written as DNA, the CDR3 is TGTGCCTGGAGTGGGGCGCTAGCGGGAGAGACCCAGTACTTC.